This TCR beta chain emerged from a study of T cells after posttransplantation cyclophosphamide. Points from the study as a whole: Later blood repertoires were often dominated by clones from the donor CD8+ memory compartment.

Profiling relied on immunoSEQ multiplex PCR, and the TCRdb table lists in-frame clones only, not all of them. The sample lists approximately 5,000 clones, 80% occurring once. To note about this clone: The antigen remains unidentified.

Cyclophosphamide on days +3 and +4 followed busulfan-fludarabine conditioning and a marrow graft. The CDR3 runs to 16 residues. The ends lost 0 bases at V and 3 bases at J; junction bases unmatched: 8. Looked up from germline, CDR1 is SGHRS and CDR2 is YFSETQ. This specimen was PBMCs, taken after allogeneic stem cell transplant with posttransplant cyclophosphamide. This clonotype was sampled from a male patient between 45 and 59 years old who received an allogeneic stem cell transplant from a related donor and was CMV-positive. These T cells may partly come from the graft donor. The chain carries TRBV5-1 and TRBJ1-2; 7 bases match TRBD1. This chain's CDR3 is CASSLGGRGHDYGYTF. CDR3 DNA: TGCGCCAGCAGCTTGGGAGGTAGGGGGCACGACTATGGCTACACCTTC.